Below are 21 T cell receptor beta chains sequenced from a single sample in a study of T cells expressing NK-cell markers. Using the 5' RACE reads, TCRdb records one entry per CDR3 protein without DNA. The sample has 400,000 or so distinct CDR3 sequences. The specimen sequenced was blood T cells: a sorted CD56 or NKG2C T cell subset, CD4+ or CD8+ T cells, or bulk PBMC T cells (not recorded which). Source of these receptors: a woman aged 45-65 years in good health.

The rearrangement joins TRBV5-1 to TRBJ2-1; TCRdb's D gene call, TRBD1, goes unchecked for lack of DNA. The CDR3 runs to 14 residues. Germline V gene data show CDR1 as SGHRS and CDR2 as YFSETQ. The CDR3 sequence is CASSLGQPGNEQFF.

V and J are TRBV28 and TRBJ2-6; the TCRdb D gene call, TRBD1, has no DNA to confirm it. Germline V gene lookup returns CDR1 MDHEN and CDR2 SYDVKM. This CDR3 is built from 17 residues. The CDR3 here is CASSGTGWTSGANVLTF.

The chain has TRBV11-2 and TRBJ1-2. CDR1 and CDR2 from the germline V gene are SGHAT and FQNNGV. This CDR3 spans 15 amino acids. CDR3 region: CASSRAGTILDGYTF.

V and J are TRBV30 and TRBJ1-2. CDR1 and CDR2 (germline): GTSNPN, SVGIG (reference sequence). The CDR3 totals 13 residues. This chain's CDR3 is CAWSVSRDNGYTF.

V usage is TRBV29-1 and J usage is TRBJ2-5; no DNA is available, so the TRBD1 call from TCRdb remains unchecked. The CDR3 sequence is 15 residues long. CDR1 SQVTM and CDR2 ANQGSEA come from the germline V gene. The CDR3 sequence is CSPDRDRKIQETQYF.

The V gene is TRBV12-3 or TRBV12-4, the J gene TRBJ2-5; the D call of TRBD1 rests on TCRdb alone, since no DNA is present to check it. The CDR3 is 20 residues long. This CDR3 reads CASSLVPMAGYAPISETQYF.

The chain employs TRBV6-5 and TRBJ2-1; TCRdb selects TRBD1, and the lack of DNA leaves this call unchecked. This CDR3 region has 18 residues. CDR1 and CDR2 (germline): MNHEY, SVGAGI. The CDR3 sequence is CASRDGGGGQTRSSEQFF.

The CDR3 protein is CASSSETGGAFF. The V and J genes are TRBV5-1 and TRBJ1-1; TCRdb lists TRBD1, though no DNA is available to test this call. The CDR3 is 12 amino acids. CDR1 and CDR2 (germline): SGHRS, YFSETQ.

The J gene is TRBJ2-2, the V gene TRBV9. The CDR3 runs to 13 residues. CDR1 and CDR2 (germline): SGDLS, YYNGEE. The CDR3 loop is CASSVEADRELFF.

The genes are TRBV2 and TRBJ2-1; the TRBD1 assignment by TCRdb is unverifiable without DNA. CDR1 and CDR2 from the germline V gene are SNHLY and FYNNEI. This CDR3 has 12 residues. The CDR3 is CASSGSGQKQFF.

The chain combines TRBV2 with TRBJ2-1; TCRdb lists TRBD1, though no DNA is available to test this call. CDR1 SNHLY and CDR2 FYNNEI come from the germline V gene. CDR3 length equals 16 residues. The CDR3 loop is CASSPIRTGGKNEQFF.

The CDR3 here is CASSSDRESQYF. The chain uses TRBV28 and TRBJ2-3; as DNA is missing, the TRBD1 call by TCRdb cannot be tested. Germline V gives CDR1 MDHEN, CDR2 SYDVKM. CDR3 size: 12 residues.

This chain's CDR3 is CSARGDRDSHTSGYGYTF. The chain uses TRBV20-1 and TRBJ1-2; TCRdb's D call, TRBD1, is unchecked because there is no DNA. The CDR3 runs to 18 residues. CDR1 and CDR2 from the germline V gene are DFQATT and SNEGSKA (reference sequence).

J is TRBJ2-3 and V is TRBV20-1. Germline loops: CDR1 DFQATT, CDR2 SNEGSKA (reference sequence). This CDR3 has 15 residues. CDR3 residues: CSARELAVSWDTQYF.

Here the CDR3 reads CASSLWGSTYEQYF. The J gene is TRBJ2-7, the V gene TRBV12-3 or TRBV12-4; TCRdb designates TRBD1, a call that cannot be tested without DNA. This CDR3 spans 14 amino acids.

The chain links TRBV7-3 to TRBJ2-1; TCRdb lists TRBD2, though no DNA is available to test this call. Germline V gene sequence: CDR1 SGHTA, CDR2 FQGTGA. The CDR3 is 18 residues long. CDR3 loop: CASSLRGGRGKSYNEQFF. Full variable domain (remainder filled in from reference TRBV7-3 and TRBJ2-1): GAGVSQTPSNKVTEKGKYVELRCDPISGHTALYWYRQSLGQGPEFLIYFQGTGAADDSGLPNDRFFAVRPEGSVSTLKIQRTERGDSAVYLCASSLRGGRGKSYNEQFFGPGTRLTVL.

The V call is TRBV6-1, the J call TRBJ1-2. Germline CDR1 and CDR2: MNHNS and SASEGT. CDR3 length equals 12 residues. CDR3 loop: CASSEQAYGYTF.

The CDR3 loop is CASSHLTGDNEQFF. The chain combines TRBV12-3 or TRBV12-4 with TRBJ2-1; lacking DNA, the TRBD1 call made by TCRdb goes unchecked. This CDR3 comprises 14 residues.

V gene TRBV15 combines with J gene TRBJ2-3; TCRdb indicates TRBD1, and absent DNA this call remains unverified. CDR1 and CDR2 from the germline V gene are LNHNV and YYDKDF (reference sequence). This CDR3 is built from 17 residues. This CDR3 is CATSASGTSTGTDTQYF.

The J gene is TRBJ2-1, the V gene TRBV4-1; the TCRdb D gene call, TRBD2, has no DNA to confirm it. CDR3 length: 16 amino acids. Germline assignment: CDR1 MGHRA and CDR2 YSYEKL. The CDR3 here is CASSQPESGRAYEQFF.

The V call is TRBV29-1, the J call TRBJ1-1; there is no DNA to check the TCRdb D call of TRBD1. This CDR3 has 14 residues. Germline-derived CDR1 and CDR2 are SQVTM and ANQGSEA. The CDR3 loop is CSARLALMNTEAFF.